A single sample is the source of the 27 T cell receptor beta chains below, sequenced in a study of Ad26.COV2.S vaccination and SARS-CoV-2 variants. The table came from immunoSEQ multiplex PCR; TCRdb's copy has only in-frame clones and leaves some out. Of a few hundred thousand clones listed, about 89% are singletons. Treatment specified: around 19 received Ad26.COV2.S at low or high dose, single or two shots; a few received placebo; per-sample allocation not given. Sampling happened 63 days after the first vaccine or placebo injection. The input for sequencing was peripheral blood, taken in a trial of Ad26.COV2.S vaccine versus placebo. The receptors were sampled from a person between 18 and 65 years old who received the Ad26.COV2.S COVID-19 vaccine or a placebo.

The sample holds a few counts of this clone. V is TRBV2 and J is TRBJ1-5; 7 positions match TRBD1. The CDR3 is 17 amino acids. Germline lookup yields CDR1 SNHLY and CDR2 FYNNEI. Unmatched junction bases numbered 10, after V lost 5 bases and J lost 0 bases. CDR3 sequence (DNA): TGTGCCAGCAGTCATCCGGGACAGAGTTATAGCAATCAGCCCCAGCATTTT. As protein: CASSHPGQSYSNQPQHF.

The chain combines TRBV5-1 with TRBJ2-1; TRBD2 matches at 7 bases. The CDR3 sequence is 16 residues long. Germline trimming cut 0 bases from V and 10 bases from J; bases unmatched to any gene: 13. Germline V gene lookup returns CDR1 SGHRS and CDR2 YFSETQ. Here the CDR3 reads CASSLGERTRVSEQFF. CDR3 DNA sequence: TGCGCCAGCAGCTTGGGAGAGAGGACTAGGGTAAGCGAGCAGTTCTTC.

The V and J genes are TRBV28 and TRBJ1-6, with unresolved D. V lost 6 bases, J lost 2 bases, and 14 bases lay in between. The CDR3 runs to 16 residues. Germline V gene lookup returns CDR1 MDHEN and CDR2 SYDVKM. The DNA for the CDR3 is TGTGCCAGCAGGTCCGGCGCATTTGCCTATAATTCACCCCTCCACTTT. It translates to CASRSGAFAYNSPLHF. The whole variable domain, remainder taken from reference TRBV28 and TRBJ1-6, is DVKVTQSSRYLVKRTGEKVFLECVQDMDHENMFWYRQDPGLGLRLIYFSYDVKMKEKGDIPEGYSVSREKKERFSLILESASTNQTSMYLCASRSGAFAYNSPLHFGNGTRLTVT.

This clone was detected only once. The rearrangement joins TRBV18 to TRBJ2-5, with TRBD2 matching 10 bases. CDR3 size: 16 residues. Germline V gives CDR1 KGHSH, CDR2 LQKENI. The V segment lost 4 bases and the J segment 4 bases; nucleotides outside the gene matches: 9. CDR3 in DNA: TGTGCCAGCTCACGGAGCGGGGGGGGAGAAGGAGAGACCCAGTACTTC. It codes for CASSRSGGGEGETQYF.

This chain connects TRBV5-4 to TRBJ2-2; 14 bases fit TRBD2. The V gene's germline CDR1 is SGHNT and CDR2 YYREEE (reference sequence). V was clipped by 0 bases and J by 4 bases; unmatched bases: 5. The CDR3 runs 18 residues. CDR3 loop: CASSLGLAGGLGTGELFF. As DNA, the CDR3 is TGTGCCAGCAGCTTGGGACTAGCGGGAGGGTTGGGCACCGGGGAGCTGTTTTTT.

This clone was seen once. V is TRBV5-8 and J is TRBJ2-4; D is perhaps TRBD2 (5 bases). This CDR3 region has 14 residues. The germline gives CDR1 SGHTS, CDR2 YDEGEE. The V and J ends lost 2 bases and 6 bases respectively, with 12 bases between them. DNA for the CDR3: TGTGCCAGCAGCTTTCAAGGGAGCCCAAACATTCAGTACTTC. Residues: CASSFQGSPNIQYF.

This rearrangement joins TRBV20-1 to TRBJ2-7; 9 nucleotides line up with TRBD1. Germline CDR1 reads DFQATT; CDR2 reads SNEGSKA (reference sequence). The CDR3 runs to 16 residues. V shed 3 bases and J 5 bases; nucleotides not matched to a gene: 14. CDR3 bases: TGCAGTGCTAGTGCCCCGGGACAGGGAAAACCCGACGAGCAGTACTTC. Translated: CSASAPGQGKPDEQYF.

CDR3 amino acids: CACRLAGYYNEQFF. CDR3 nucleotide sequence: TGTGCCTGCAGACTAGCGGGTTACTACAATGAGCAGTTCTTC. V usage is TRBV30 and J usage is TRBJ2-1, with TRBD2 matching over 10 bases. CDR3 length: 14 amino acids. The germline V gene has CDR1 GTSNPN and CDR2 SVGIG (reference sequence). J gave up 3 bases and V 6 bases, and 5 bases lay outside the gene matches.

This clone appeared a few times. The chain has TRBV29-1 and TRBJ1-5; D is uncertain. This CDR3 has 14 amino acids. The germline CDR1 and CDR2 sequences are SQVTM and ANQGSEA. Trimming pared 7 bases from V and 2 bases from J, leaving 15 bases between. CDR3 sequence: CSAPWESGNQPQHF. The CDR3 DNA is TGCAGCGCCCCTTGGGAGTCCGGCAATCAGCCCCAGCATTTT.

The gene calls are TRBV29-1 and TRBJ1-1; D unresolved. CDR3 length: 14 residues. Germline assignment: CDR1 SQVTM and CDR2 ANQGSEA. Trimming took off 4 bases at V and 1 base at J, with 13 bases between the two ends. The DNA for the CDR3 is TGCAGCGTTGTGCTCACTCGGGGGAACACTGAAGCTTTCTTT. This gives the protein CSVVLTRGNTEAFF.

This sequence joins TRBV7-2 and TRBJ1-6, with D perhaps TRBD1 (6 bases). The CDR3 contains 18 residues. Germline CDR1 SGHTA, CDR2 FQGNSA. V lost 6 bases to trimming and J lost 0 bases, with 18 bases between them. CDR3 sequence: CASSLDRHSSSYNSPLHF. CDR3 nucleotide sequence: TGTGCCAGCAGTCTAGACAGGCATTCGAGCTCCTATAATTCACCCCTCCACTTT.

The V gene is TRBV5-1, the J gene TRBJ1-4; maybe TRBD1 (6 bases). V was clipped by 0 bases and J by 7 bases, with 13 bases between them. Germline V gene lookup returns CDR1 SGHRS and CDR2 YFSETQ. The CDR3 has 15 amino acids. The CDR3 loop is CASSLDGGGGEKLFF. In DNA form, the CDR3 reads TGCGCCAGCAGCTTGGATGGGGGAGGGGGTGAAAAACTGTTTTTT.

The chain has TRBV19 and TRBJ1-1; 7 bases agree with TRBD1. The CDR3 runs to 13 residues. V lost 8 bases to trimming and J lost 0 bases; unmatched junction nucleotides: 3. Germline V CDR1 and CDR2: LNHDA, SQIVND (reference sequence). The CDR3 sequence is CASAQGLNTEAFF. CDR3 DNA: TGTGCCAGTGCACAGGGGCTGAACACTGAAGCTTTCTTT.

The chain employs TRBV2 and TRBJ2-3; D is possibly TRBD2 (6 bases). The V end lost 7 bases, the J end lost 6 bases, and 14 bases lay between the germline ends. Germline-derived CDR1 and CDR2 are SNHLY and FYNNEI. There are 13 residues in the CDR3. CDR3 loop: CASNRGMGDTQYF. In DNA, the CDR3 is TGTGCCAGCAATCGCGGGATGGGGGATACGCAGTATTTT.

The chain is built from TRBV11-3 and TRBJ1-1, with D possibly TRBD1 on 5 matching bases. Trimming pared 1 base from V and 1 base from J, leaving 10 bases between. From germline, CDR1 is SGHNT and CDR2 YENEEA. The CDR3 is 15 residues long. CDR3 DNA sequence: TGTGCCAGCAGCTTAGGGGAGGGGACGAACACTGAAGCTTTCTTT. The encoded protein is CASSLGEGTNTEAFF.

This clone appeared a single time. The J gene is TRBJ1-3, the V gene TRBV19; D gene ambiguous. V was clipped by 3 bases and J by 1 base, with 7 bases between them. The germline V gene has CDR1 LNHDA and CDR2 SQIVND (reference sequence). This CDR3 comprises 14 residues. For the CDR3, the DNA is TGTGCCAGTAGTATTCGTCGTTCTGGAAACACCATATATTTT. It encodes CASSIRRSGNTIYF.

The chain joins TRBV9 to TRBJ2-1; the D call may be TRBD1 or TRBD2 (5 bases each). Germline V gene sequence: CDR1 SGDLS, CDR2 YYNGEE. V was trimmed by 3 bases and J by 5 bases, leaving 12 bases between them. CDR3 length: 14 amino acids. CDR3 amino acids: CASSADGTNNEQFF. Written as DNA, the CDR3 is TGTGCCAGCAGCGCAGACGGGACGAACAATGAGCAGTTCTTC. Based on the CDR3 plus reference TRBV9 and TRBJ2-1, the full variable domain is DSGVTQTPKHLITATGQRVTLRCSPRSGDLSVYWYQQSLDQGLQFLIQYYNGEERAKGNILERFSAQQFPDLHSELNLSSLELGDSALYFCASSADGTNNEQFFGPGTRLTVL.

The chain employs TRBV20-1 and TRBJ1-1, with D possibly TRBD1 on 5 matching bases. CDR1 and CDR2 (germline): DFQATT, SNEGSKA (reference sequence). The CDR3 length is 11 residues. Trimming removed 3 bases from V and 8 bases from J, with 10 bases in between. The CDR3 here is CSARSTAEAFF. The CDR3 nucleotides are TGCAGTGCTAGGTCGACAGCAGAAGCTTTCTTT.

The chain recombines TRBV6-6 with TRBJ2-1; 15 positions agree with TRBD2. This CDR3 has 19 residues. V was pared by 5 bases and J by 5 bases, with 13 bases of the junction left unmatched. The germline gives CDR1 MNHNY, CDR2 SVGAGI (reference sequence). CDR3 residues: CASSPRTSGRAGGDNEQFF. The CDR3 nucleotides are TGTGCCAGCAGTCCCCGGACTAGCGGGAGGGCCGGTGGGGACAATGAGCAGTTCTTC.

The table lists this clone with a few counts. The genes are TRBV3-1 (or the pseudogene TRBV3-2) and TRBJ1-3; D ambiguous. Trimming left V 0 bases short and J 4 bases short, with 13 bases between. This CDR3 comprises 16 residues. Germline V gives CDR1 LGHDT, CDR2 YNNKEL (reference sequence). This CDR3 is CASSQEDLWGGNTIYF. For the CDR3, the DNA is TGTGCCAGCAGCCAAGAAGATTTGTGGGGAGGAAACACCATATATTTT.

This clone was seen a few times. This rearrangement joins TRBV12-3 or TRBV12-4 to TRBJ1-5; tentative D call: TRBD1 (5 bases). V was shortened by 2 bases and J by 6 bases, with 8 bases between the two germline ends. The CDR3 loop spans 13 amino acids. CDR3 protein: CASSLSGSQPQHF. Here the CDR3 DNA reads TGTGCCAGCAGTTTATCAGGGAGTCAGCCCCAGCATTTT.

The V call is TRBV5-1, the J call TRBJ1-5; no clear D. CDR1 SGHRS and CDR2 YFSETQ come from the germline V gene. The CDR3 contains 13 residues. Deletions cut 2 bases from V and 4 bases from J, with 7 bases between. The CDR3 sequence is CASSLQGNQPQHF. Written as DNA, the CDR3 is TGCGCCAGCAGCTTACAAGGGAATCAGCCCCAGCATTTT.

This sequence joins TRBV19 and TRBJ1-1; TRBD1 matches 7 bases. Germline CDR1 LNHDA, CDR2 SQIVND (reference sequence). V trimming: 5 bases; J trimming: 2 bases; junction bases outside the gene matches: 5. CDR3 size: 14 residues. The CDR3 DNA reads TGTGCCAGTAGTGCAGGGGGTACTAACACTGAAGCTTTCTTT. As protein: CASSAGGTNTEAFF.

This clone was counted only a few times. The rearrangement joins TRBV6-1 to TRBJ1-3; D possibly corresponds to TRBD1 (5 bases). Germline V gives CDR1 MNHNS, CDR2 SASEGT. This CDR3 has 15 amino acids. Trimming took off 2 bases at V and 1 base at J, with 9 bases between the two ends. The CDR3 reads CASSEIAGSGNTIYF. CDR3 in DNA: TGTGCCAGCAGTGAAATTGCAGGGTCTGGAAACACCATATATTTT.

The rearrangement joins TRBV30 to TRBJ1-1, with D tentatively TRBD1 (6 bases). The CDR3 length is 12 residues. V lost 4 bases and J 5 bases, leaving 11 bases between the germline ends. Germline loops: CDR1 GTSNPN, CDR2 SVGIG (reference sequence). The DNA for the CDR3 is TGTGCCTGGAAACAGGGAGGTACTGAAGCTTTCTTT. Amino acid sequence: CAWKQGGTEAFF.

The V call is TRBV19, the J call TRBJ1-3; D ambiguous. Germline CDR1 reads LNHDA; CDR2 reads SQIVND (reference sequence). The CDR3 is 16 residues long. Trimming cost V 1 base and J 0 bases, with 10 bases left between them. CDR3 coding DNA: TGTGCCAGTAGTATAGGGGCATTTTCCTCTGGAAACACCATATATTTT. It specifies CASSIGAFSSGNTIYF.

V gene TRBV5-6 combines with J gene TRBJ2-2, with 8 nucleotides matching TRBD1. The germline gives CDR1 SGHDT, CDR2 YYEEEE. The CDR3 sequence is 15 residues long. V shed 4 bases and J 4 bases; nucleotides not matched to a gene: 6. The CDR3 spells CASSQGTGSTGELFF. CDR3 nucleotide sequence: TGTGCCAGCAGCCAAGGGACAGGAAGCACCGGGGAGCTGTTTTTT.